A single sample gave rise to the 18 T cell receptor beta chains below, sequenced in a study of T cell changes during pregnancy in multiple sclerosis. Repertoires were generated with immunoSEQ multiplex PCR, while TCRdb's copy carries only in-frame clones and drops some. The sample records more than 25,000 clones, 80% to 90% being singletons. The source was CD8+ T cells from peripheral blood mononuclear cells, collected in the first trimester of pregnancy. These receptors originate from a female donor with multiple sclerosis, enrolled in a pregnancy study.

The chain links TRBV7-2 to TRBJ2-7; D gene uncertain. Germline V gene sequence: CDR1 SGHTA, CDR2 FQGNSA. CDR3 size: 13 residues. Trimming left V 5 bases short and J 2 bases short, with 10 bases between. CDR3 DNA sequence: TGTGCCAGCAGCCCCCCAGGAACCTACGAGCAGTACTTC. Residues: CASSPPGTYEQYF.

The chain carries TRBV7-9 and TRBJ2-7, with D unclear. The CDR3 is made up of 13 amino acids. Germline V gene data show CDR1 as SEHNR and CDR2 as FQNEAQ (reference sequence). V gave up 5 bases and J gave up 3 bases, with 11 bases separating them. Written as DNA, the CDR3 is TGTGCCAGCAGCAACCACGGAGACTACGAGCAGTACTTC. This codes for CASSNHGDYEQYF.

The rearrangement links TRBV19 to TRBJ2-7; no definite D call. This CDR3 comprises 14 residues. The germline V and J ends were trimmed by 5 bases and 2 bases, with 13 bases remaining between them. Per the germline V gene, CDR1 is LNHDA and CDR2 is SQIVND (reference sequence). CDR3 DNA: TGTGCCAGTAGTGACGGATGGGCCACCTACGAGCAGTACTTC. It is translated as CASSDGWATYEQYF.

This clone has a handful of counts. V gene TRBV11-3 combines with J gene TRBJ2-1, with 12 bases fitting TRBD2. The CDR3 extends over 15 amino acids. CDR1 and CDR2 (germline): SGHNT, YENEEA. Germline trimming cut 5 bases from V and 4 bases from J; bases unmatched to any gene: 3. The chain's CDR3 is CASSVLAGGYNEQFF. As DNA, the CDR3 is TGTGCCAGCAGCGTACTAGCGGGGGGTTACAATGAGCAGTTCTTC.

This clone was seen a handful of times. The gene calls are TRBV19 and TRBJ1-6; D may be TRBD1 (5 bases). V lost 2 bases, J lost 7 bases, and 12 bases lay in between. The CDR3 is 15 amino acids. The V gene's germline CDR1 is LNHDA and CDR2 SQIVND (reference sequence). The CDR3 nucleotides are TGTGCCAGTAGTATACTGGGGCCCGTCAATTCACCCCTCCACTTT. Translating it yields CASSILGPVNSPLHF.

This sequence joins TRBV28 and TRBJ1-2; 12 nucleotides align to TRBD1. Trimming at V came to 6 bases and at J to 8 bases, leaving 7 bases not matched to a gene. In germline, CDR1 is MDHEN, CDR2 SYDVKM. The CDR3 is 14 residues long. The CDR3 region is CASSSGTGGPGYTF. The CDR3 bases are TGTGCCAGCAGCTCAGGGACAGGGGGCCCCGGCTACACCTTC.

The chain combines TRBV4-3 with TRBJ2-7, with 8 bases lining up with TRBD1. The V segment lost 0 bases and the J segment 2 bases; nucleotides outside the gene matches: 3. This CDR3 has 15 amino acids. The germline V gene has CDR1 LGHNA and CDR2 YSLEER. The CDR3 here is CASSQDQGATYEQYF. The CDR3, as DNA: TGCGCCAGCAGCCAAGATCAGGGGGCCACCTACGAGCAGTACTTC.

J is TRBJ2-1 and V is TRBV27; a weak D match, TRBD2 (6 bases). Trimming pared 5 bases from V and 9 bases from J, leaving 11 bases between. From germline, CDR1 is MNHEY and CDR2 SMNVEV (reference sequence). The length of the CDR3 is 12 residues. Written as DNA, the CDR3 is TGTGCCAGCAGTGTGGGGCGGGGTGAGCAGTTCTTC. This gives the protein CASSVGRGEQFF.

The genes are TRBV28 and TRBJ2-7; D is perhaps TRBD1 (6 bases). V was trimmed by 1 base and J by 6 bases, leaving 13 bases between them. The length of the CDR3 is 14 residues. Germline V gene sequence: CDR1 MDHEN, CDR2 SYDVKM. The CDR3: CASSLSPGAVEQYF. CDR3 nucleotide sequence: TGTGCCAGCAGTTTATCCCCAGGGGCGGTCGAGCAGTACTTC.

This clone was found once. The rearrangement joins TRBV21-1 to TRBJ2-1; the table names TRBD2, a call not compared with the DNA. TRBV21-1 is classified as a pseudogene. The CDR3 contains 17 residues. The CDR3: CASSKVRLAGVPYEQFF. For the CDR3, the DNA is TGTGCCAGCAGCAAAGTTCGGCTAGCGGGAGTTCCTTATGAGCAGTTCTTC.

The chain carries TRBV19 and TRBJ1-1, with 10 positions matching TRBD1. Germline CDR1 LNHDA, CDR2 SQIVND (reference sequence). After removal of 10 bases from V and 11 bases from J, the junction contained 10 bases not matched to a gene. The CDR3 extends over 12 amino acids. The CDR3 DNA is TGTGCCAAGCCTGACAGGGGGCGTTTCGCTTTCTTT. Amino acids: CAKPDRGRFAFF. The whole variable domain, filled in from reference TRBV19 and TRBJ1-1, reads DGGITQSPKYLFRKEGQNVTLSCEQNLNHDAMYWYRQDPGQGLRLIYYSQIVNDFQKGDIAEGYSVSREKKESFPLTVTSAQKNPTAFYLCAKPDRGRFAFFGQGTRLTVV.

This chain links TRBV11-1 with TRBJ2-3, with 9 bases lining up with TRBD2. The CDR3 extends over 16 amino acids. The ends lost 2 bases at V and 3 bases at J; junction bases unmatched: 6. Germline assignment: CDR1 SGHAT and CDR2 FQDESV (reference sequence). CDR3 in DNA: TGTGCCAGCAGCTTAATGGCTAGCGGGGTGACAGATACGCAGTATTTT. Amino acids: CASSLMASGVTDTQYF.

V usage is TRBV28 and J usage is TRBJ1-1, with unresolved D. CDR3 length equals 16 residues. CDR1 is MDHEN, CDR2 SYDVKM, per germline. The V end was cut by 5 bases, the J end by 3 bases, with 19 bases between. The CDR3 region has the DNA TGTGCCAGCAGTCGAACGGACGGAGGATATGACACTGAAGCTTTCTTT. It encodes CASSRTDGGYDTEAFF.

The chain employs TRBV28 and TRBJ2-7, with D possibly TRBD2 on 6 matching bases. In germline, CDR1 is MDHEN, CDR2 SYDVKM. The CDR3 is 13 amino acids. The ends were cut back, 8 bases at V and 4 bases at J, with 15 bases in the middle. CDR3 DNA: TGTGCCAGCCTAGGGGAGGTCGGGTACGAGCAGTACTTC. It yields the protein CASLGEVGYEQYF.

V gene TRBV7-2 combines with J gene TRBJ2-2; TRBD1 matches at 7 bases. The CDR3 contains 14 residues. Germline values: CDR1 SGHTA, CDR2 FQGNSA. The trim removed 5 bases at V and 5 bases at J, leaving 5 bases unmatched. CDR3 region: CASSAIQGTGELFF. As DNA, the CDR3 is TGTGCCAGCAGCGCTATACAGGGGACCGGGGAGCTGTTTTTT.

This clone showed up just a few times. The chain couples TRBV4-3 to TRBJ2-1; TRBD2 aligns across 10 bases. The J segment lost 7 bases and the V segment lost 1 base, leaving 4 bases of the junction unmatched. Germline V gene data show CDR1 as LGHNA and CDR2 as YSLEER. CDR3 length: 15 amino acids. The CDR3: CASSQVSGGANEQFF. In nucleotides, the CDR3 is TGCGCCAGCAGCCAAGTAAGCGGGGGGGCGAATGAGCAGTTCTTC.

The V and J genes are TRBV6-5 and TRBJ2-7, with D possibly being TRBD1 (7 bases). V shed 4 bases and J shed 5 bases, with 12 bases lying between them. The germline V gene has CDR1 MNHEY and CDR2 SVGAGI. The CDR3 is 13 residues long. The CDR3 sequence is CASSWQGGNEQYF. The CDR3 nucleotides read TGTGCCAGCAGTTGGCAGGGGGGCAACGAGCAGTACTTC.

The chain recombines TRBV6-6 with TRBJ2-5, with 12 nucleotides matching TRBD2. The CDR3 is 16 amino acids. In germline, CDR1 is MNHNY, CDR2 SVGAGI (reference sequence). V lost 7 bases and J lost 2; bases outside the gene matches: 8. The CDR3 reads CASIDRLAGDQETQYF. CDR3 sequence (DNA): TGTGCCAGCATCGACAGACTAGCGGGAGATCAAGAGACCCAGTACTTC.